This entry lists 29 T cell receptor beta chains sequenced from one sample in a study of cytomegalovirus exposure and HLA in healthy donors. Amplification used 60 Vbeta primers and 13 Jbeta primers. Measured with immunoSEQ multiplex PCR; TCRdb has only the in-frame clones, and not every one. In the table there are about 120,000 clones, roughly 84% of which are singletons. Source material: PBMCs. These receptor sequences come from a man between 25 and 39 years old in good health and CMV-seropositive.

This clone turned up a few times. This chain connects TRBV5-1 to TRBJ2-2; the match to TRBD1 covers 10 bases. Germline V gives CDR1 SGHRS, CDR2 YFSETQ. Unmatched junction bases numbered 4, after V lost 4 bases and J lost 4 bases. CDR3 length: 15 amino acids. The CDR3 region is CASSLGQGGTGELFF. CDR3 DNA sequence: TGCGCCAGCAGCCTTGGACAGGGGGGCACCGGGGAGCTGTTTTTT. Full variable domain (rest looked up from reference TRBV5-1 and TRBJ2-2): KAGVTQTPRYLIKTRGQQVTLSCSPISGHRSVSWYQQTPGQGLQFLFEYFSETQRNKGNFPGRFSGRQFSNSRSEMNVSTLELGDSALYLCASSLGQGGTGELFFGEGSRLTVL.

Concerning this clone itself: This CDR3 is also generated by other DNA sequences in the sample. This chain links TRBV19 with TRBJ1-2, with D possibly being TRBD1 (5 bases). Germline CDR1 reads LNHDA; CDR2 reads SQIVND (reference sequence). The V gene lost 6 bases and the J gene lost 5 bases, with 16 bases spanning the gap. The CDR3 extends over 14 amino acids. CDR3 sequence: CASSSTGFGYGYTF. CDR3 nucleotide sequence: TGTGCCAGTAGCTCCACAGGTTTCGGGTATGGCTACACCTTC.

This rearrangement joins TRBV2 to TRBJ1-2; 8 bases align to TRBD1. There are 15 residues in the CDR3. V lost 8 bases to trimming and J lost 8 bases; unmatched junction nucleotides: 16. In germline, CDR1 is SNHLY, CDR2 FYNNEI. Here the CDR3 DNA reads TGTGCCAGCGGAAGGACTAGTCAGGGGGCTCGAGGCTACACCTTC. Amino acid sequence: CASGRTSQGARGYTF.

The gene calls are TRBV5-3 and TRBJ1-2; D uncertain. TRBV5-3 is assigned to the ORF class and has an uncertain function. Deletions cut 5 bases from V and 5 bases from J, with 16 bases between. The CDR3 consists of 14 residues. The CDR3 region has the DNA TGTGCCAGAAGATCCGGGAAAAAGGGATATGGCTACACCTTC. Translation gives CARRSGKKGYGYTF.

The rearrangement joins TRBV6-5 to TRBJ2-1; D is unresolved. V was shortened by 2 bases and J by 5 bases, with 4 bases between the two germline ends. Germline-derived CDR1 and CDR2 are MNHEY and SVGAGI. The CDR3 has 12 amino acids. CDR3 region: CASSYSHNEQFF. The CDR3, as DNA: TGTGCCAGCAGTTACAGCCACAATGAGCAGTTCTTC.

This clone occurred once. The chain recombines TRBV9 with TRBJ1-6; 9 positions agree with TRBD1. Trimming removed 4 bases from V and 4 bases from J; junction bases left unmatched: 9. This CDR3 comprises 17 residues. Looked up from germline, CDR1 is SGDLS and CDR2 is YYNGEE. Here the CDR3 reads CASSPKEGQGYNSPLHF. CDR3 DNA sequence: TGTGCCAGCAGCCCAAAGGAAGGACAGGGGTATAATTCACCCCTCCACTTT.

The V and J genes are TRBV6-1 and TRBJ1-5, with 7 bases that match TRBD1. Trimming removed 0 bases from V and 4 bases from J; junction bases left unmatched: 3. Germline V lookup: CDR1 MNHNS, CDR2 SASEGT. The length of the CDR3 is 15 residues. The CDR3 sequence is CASSEAGTENQPQHF. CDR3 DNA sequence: TGTGCCAGCAGTGAAGCGGGGACAGAAAATCAGCCCCAGCATTTT.

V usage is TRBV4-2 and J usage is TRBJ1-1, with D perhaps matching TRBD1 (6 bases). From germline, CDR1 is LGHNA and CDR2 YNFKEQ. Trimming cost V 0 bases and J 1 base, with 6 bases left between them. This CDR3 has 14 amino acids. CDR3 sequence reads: CASSQDRGNTEAFF. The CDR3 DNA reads TGTGCCAGCAGCCAAGACAGGGGGAACACTGAAGCTTTCTTT.

The CDR3 loop is CASTVSGENEQFF. In nucleotides, the CDR3 is TGTGCCAGTACTGTTAGCGGGGAAAATGAGCAGTTCTTC. The chain combines TRBV19 with TRBJ2-1; TRBD2 aligns across 8 bases. CDR1 is LNHDA and CDR2 is SQIVND in the germline V gene (reference sequence). CDR3 length equals 13 residues. J gave up 7 bases and V 7 bases, and 6 bases lay outside the gene matches. Full variable domain (rest looked up from reference TRBV19 and TRBJ2-1): DGGITQSPKYLFRKEGQNVTLSCEQNLNHDAMYWYRQDPGQGLRLIYYSQIVNDFQKGDIAEGYSVSREKKESFPLTVTSAQKNPTAFYLCASTVSGENEQFFGPGTRLTVL.

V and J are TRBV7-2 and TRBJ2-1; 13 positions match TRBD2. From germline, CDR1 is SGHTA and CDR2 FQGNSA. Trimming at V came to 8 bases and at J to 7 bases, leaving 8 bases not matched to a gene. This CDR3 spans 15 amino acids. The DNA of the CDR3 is TGTGCCAGCCGCAAACTAGCGGGGGGGCCTAATGAGCAGTTCTTC. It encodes CASRKLAGGPNEQFF.

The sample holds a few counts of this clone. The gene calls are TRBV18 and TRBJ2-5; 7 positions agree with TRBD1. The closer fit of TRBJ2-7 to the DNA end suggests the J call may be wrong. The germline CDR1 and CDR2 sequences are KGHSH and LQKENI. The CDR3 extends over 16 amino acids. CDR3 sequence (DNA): TGTGCCAGCTCACCGTCTGCTGGGAGACAGGGCTACGAGCAGTACTTC. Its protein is CASSPSAGRQGYEQYF.

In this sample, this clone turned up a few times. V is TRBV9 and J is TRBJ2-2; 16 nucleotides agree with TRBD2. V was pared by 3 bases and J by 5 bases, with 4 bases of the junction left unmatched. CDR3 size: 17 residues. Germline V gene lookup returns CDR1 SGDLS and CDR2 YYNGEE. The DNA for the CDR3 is TGTGCCAGCAGCGCGGCGGGACTAGCGGGGGGGACCGGGGAGCTGTTTTTT. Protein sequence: CASSAAGLAGGTGELFF.

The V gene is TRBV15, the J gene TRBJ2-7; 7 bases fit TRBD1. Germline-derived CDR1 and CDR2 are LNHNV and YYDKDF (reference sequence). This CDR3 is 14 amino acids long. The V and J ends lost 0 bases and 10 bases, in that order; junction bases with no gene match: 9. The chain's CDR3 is CATSRDLQHRGQYF. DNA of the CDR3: TGTGCCACCAGCAGAGATCTGCAACACAGGGGACAGTACTTC.

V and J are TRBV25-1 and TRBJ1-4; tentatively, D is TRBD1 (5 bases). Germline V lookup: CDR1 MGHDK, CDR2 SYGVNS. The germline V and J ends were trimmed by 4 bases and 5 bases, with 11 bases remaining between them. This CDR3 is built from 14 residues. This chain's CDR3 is CASSGGLHNEKLFF. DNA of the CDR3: TGTGCCAGCAGTGGGGGCTTGCACAATGAAAAACTGTTTTTT.

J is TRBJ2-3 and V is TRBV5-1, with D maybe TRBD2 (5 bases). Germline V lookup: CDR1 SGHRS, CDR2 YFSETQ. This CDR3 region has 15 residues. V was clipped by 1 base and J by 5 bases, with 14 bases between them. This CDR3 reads CASSLFTSLIDTQYF. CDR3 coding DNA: TGCGCCAGCAGCTTGTTTACTAGTCTAATAGATACGCAGTATTTT.

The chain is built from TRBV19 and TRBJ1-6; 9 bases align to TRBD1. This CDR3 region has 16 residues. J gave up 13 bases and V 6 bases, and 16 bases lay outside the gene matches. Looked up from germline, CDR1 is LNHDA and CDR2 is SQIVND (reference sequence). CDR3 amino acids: CASSLYPPGQGDPLHF. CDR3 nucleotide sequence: TGTGCCAGTAGCCTATACCCCCCGGGACAGGGAGACCCCCTCCACTTT.

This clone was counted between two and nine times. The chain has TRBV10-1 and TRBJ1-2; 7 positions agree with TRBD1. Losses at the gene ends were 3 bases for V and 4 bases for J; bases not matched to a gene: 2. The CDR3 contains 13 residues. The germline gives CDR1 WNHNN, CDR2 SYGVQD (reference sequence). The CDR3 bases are TGCGCCAGCAGTGAAGGGGGCTCCTATGGCTACACCTTC. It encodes CASSEGGSYGYTF.

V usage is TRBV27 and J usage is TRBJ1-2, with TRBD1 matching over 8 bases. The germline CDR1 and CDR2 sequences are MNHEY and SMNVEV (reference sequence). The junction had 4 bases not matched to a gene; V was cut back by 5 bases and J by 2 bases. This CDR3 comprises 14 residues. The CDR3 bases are TGTGCCAGCAGTATACAGGGGGGAAACTATGGCTACACCTTC. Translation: CASSIQGGNYGYTF.

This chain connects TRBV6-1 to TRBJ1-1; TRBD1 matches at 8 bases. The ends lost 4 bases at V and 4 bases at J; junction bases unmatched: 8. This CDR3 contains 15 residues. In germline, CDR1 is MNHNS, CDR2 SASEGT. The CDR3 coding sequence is TGTGCCAGCAGTGCCCCTGCAGGGGGCATCACTGAAGCTTTCTTT. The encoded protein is CASSAPAGGITEAFF.

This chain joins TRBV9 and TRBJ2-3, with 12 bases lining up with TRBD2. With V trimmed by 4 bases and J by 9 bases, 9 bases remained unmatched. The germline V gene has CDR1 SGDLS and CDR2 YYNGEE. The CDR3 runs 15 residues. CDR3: CASSPRTSGDHTQYF. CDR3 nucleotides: TGTGCCAGCAGCCCCAGGACTAGCGGGGATCACACGCAGTATTTT.

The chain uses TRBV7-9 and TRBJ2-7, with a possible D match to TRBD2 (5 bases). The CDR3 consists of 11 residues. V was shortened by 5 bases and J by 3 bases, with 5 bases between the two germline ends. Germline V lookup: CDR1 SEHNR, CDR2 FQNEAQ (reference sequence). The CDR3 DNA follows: TGTGCCAGCAGCCGGGGCTACGAGCAGTACTTC. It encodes CASSRGYEQYF.

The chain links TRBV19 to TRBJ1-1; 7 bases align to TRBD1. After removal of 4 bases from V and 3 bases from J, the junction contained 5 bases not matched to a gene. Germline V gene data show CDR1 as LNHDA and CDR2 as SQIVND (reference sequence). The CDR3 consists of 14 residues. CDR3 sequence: CASSNGQADTEAFF. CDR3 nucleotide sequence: TGTGCCAGTAGTAATGGACAGGCCGACACTGAAGCTTTCTTT.

In DNA, the CDR3 is TGTGCCAGCAGCGGGACTAGCGGCACCGGGGAGCTGTTTTTT. Translated, it gives CASSGTSGTGELFF. The chain links TRBV7-3 to TRBJ2-2; 11 bases align to TRBD2. The CDR3 totals 14 residues. CDR1 and CDR2 from the germline V gene are SGHTA and FQGTGA. The J segment lost 4 bases and the V segment lost 5 bases, leaving 0 bases of the junction unmatched. Full variable domain (remainder filled in from reference TRBV7-3 and TRBJ2-2): GAGVSQTPSNKVTEKGKYVELRCDPISGHTALYWYRQSLGQGPEFLIYFQGTGAADDSGLPNDRFFAVRPEGSVSTLKIQRTERGDSAVYLCASSGTSGTGELFFGEGSRLTVL.

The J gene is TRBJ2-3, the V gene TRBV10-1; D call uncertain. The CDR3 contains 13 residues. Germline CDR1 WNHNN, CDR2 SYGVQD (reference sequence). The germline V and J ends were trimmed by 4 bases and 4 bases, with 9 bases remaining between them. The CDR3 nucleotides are TGCGCCAGCAGTGTCAGACTTGCAGATACGCAGTATTTT. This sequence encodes CASSVRLADTQYF.

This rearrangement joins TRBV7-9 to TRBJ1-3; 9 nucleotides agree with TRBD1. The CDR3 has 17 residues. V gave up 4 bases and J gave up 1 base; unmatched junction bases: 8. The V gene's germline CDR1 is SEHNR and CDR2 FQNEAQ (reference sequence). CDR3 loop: CASSSYTGGLSGNTIYF. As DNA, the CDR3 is TGTGCCAGCAGCTCATACACAGGGGGCCTTTCTGGAAACACCATATATTTT.

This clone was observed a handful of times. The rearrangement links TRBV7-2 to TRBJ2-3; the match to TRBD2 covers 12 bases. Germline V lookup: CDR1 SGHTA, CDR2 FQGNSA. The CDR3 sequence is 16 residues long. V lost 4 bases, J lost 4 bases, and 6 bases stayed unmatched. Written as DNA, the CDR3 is TGTGCCAGCAGCTCCAGACTAGCGGGGGCGGCAGATACGCAGTATTTT. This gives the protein CASSSRLAGAADTQYF.

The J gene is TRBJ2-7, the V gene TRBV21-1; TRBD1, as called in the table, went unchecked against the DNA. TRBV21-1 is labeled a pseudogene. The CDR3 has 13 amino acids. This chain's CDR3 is CAVWTGGPYEQYF. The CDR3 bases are TGTGCCGTGTGGACAGGGGGCCCCTACGAGCAGTACTTC.

The CDR3 region has the DNA TGTGCCAGCAGTGAAAGGCTAGCGGGCAAGGGTGGCTACACCTTC. Its translation is CASSERLAGKGGYTF. The V gene is TRBV2, the J gene TRBJ1-2; no clear D. Trimming left V 2 bases short and J 7 bases short, with 17 bases between. CDR1 is SNHLY and CDR2 is FYNNEI in the germline V gene. The CDR3 is 15 amino acids.

CDR3 in DNA: TGTGCCAGCAGTGCGGACAGGGGGCTGTACGAGCAGTACTTC. This gives the protein CASSADRGLYEQYF. J is TRBJ2-5 and V is TRBV2, with 11 positions matching TRBD1. The J call may not be correct, given that the DNA end is closer to TRBJ2-7. Germline CDR1 SNHLY, CDR2 FYNNEI. CDR3 length: 14 residues.